This T cell receptor (beta chain) was sequenced for a study of beta chain features in type 1 diabetes. Each sorted fraction was over 98% pure. Germline CDR1 reads SGHRS; CDR2 reads YFSETQ. The V and J ends lost 4 bases and 0 bases respectively, with 11 bases between them. The CDR3 has 15 residues. On this clone: The antigen is not known.

cDNA synthesis used the whole RNA isolate, giving expressed TCRB sequences. This table comes from immunoSEQ multiplex PCR, and its TCRdb copy is limited to in-frame clones, with some not included. Of around 290,000 clones in the sample, roughly 8% were seen once. Study results and limitations: A definitive answer on HLA type influencing TCRB rearrangement was not reached here. For patients, the naive, central memory and Treg TCRB repertoires appeared more alike than for healthy donors.

The sequenced sample consisted of central memory CD4+ T cells from blood. The sequence was collected from a woman between 18 and 30 years old in good health. The chain couples TRBV5-1 to TRBJ1-5, with D possibly TRBD1 on 5 matching bases. CDR3 loop: CASSPGAYSNQPQHF. CDR3 coding DNA: TGCGCCAGCAGCCCTGGGGCTTATAGCAATCAGCCCCAGCATTTT.